This TCR beta chain was captured by sequencing in a study of blood T cell repertoires in COVID-19. Generated by immunoSEQ multiplex PCR, the TCRdb table keeps only in-frame clones and is missing some. The data contain about 120,000 clones, just over 70% of them seen just once; the ten biggest clones take up about 0.84%. The TCR was taken from a human donor with acute or convalescent COVID-19. The donor label of this sample is uncertain. The sequenced sample consisted of peripheral blood.

The DNA of the CDR3 is TGTGCCAGCAGCTTAGGCAGGCCGAGAGGGATTAAATCGAACACCGGGGAGCTGTTTTTT. It translates to CASSLGRPRGIKSNTGELFF. This chain links TRBV7-8 with TRBJ2-2; a possible D gene is TRBD2 (5 bases). The CDR3 is 20 residues long. Germline CDR1 and CDR2: SGHVS and FQNEAQ. V dropped 1 base and J dropped 0 bases, with 21 bases sitting between them.